This TCR beta chain stems from a study of T-cell reconstitution after alpha-beta-depleted transplantation in children listed by TCRdb under 2016. About the full investigation: The study quantitatively tracked T-cell immune reconstitution after TCRalphabeta/CD19-depleted allogeneic hematopoietic cell transplantation in children using TCR repertoire profiling.

The treatment or condition label, read with the paper, signifies: allogeneic hematopoietic cell transplantation with graft depleted of TCRalphabeta T cells and CD19 B cells. The children who served as transplant recipients had been given grafts of TCRalphabeta/CD19-depleted allogeneic hematopoietic cells. On the study overall, not on this receptor specifically: The high TCRbeta diversity at day 60 in some patients was ascribed to recipient T cells and intrathymic progenitors that had survived conditioning. Apparently early alphabetaT-cell count recovery about two months after transplant reportedly relied on only several hundred rapidly expanded clones derived from non-depleted graft cells. The frequencies of hyperexpanded clones fell over the following months, and after one year, T-cell counts and TCRbeta diversity were mostly attributed to newly produced T cells.

Libraries came from PCR. The sample was run on an Illumina HiSeq 2500. TCR libraries were prepared with molecular barcoding, using unique molecular identifiers to normalize TCRbeta repertoire quantification. The public sequencing data were trimmed at Q25 with fastp and processed into clonotypes with MiXCR by TCRdb, which kept only in-frame beta chains. Entries that share a CDR3 protein sequence are merged under the most common genes and DNA. This sample holds some 440,000 distinct CDR3 sequences; around 15% were observed only once. The ten biggest clones cover around 28% of the sample. V loses 4 bases at its end and J loses 4 bases; junction bases beyond the gene matches: 9. Based on the germline V gene, the CDR1 and CDR2 sequences are MNHEY and SVGEGT. The CDR3 starts with the cysteine, ends with the phenylalanine, and has 15 residues. The CDR3 DNA has 45 bases and is translated from base 1. This clonotype was observed a handful of times. What antigen it recognizes has not been identified. Per-base quality was not reported, and no clone a single base away is much larger than it.

The clonotype originates from a boy less than two years old who had a stem cell transplant for Wiskott-Aldrich syndrome, so the T cells may come from the graft donor. Sequencing used PBMCs, mostly from graft donor cells, obtained 360 days after TCRalphabeta/CD19-depleted stem cell transplant. The chain is assembled from TRBV6-2 or TRBV6-3 and TRBJ2-7; TRBD2 fits 8 bases in the junction. The CDR3: CASSSTREGWYEQYF. The DNA sequence is given as TGTGCCAGCAGTTCCACCCGGGAGGGCTGGTACGAGCAGTACTTC.